This T cell receptor (beta chain) emerged from a study of T-cell memory formation after mild COVID-19. Study summary: There were largely donor-specific TCR clusters.

This clonotype has just a few counts. The TCR alpha and TCR beta cDNA libraries, bearing sample barcodes and UMIs, were generated by 5'RACE using constant-segment primers. TCRdb reanalysed the 5' RACE reads using MiXCR and keeps one entry per CDR3 protein. This sample has tens of thousands of distinct CDR3 sequences, with over 15% found just once. Germline V gives CDR1 MNHEY, CDR2 SVGAGI. The CDR3 totals 14 residues. The ends lost 4 bases at V and 8 bases at J; junction bases unmatched: 7. The sequencing input was PBMCs or a T cell subset sorted from them (not recorded which). This chain links TRBV6-5 with TRBJ2-1, with 8 bases lining up with TRBD1. The clonotype was recovered from an adult woman who had mild COVID-19 (a few samples of this study predate the infection). Cell type and time point are not known. The CDR3 region is CASSWTTGGDEQFF. As DNA, the CDR3 is TGTGCCAGCAGTTGGACAACAGGGGGTGATGAGCAGTTCTTC.